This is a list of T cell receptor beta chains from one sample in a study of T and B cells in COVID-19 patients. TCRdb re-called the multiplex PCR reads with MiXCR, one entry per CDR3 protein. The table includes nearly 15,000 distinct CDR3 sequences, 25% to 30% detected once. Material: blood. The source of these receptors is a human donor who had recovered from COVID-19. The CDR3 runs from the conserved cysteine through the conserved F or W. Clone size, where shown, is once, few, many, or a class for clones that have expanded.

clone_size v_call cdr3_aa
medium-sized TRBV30 CAWNIGQGGPDTQYF
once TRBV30 CAGDRENTETFF
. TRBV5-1 CASSSPTAVRTDTQYF
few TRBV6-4 CASSGGRLAGKGVNEQFF
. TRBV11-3 CASSQTSEIYNEQFF
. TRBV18 CASSPGLAESNQPQHF
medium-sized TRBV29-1 CSVVAGSVTGELFF
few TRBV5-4 CASSLGLAGGVETQYF
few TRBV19 CASSTPPDKSEAFF
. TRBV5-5 CASSLIGLSRSEAFF
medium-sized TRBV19 CASRDDRATPNSPLHF
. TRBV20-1 CSALAELGTGELFF
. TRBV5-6 CARSFGRSNYGNTF
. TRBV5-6 CASSLALGEGGNQPQHF
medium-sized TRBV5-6 CASSSPAQATNEKLFF
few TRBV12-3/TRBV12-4 CASSPTSGSRTGELFF
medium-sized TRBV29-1 CSVDPGLAGDTQYF
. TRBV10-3 CASSYGTETVAHEQYF
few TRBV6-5 CASSKGQVKRNTGELFF
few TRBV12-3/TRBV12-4 CASSFEGLVGYTF
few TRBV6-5 CASSAYSQQYF
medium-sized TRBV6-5 CASSPRGRERYEQYF
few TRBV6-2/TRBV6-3 CASSYKGGGNQPQHF
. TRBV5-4 CASSLGVAKNIQYF
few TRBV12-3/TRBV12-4 CASRSRRRISEGTEAFF
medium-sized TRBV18 CASSPTGPEQYF
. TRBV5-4 CASSFPGPNTDTQYF
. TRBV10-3 CAISESGQGASPDYGYTF
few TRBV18 CASSPRQGGTAQNIQYF
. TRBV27 CASSLRGRGTDTQYF
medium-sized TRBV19 CASSRDKFNEQYF
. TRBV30 CAWRRYRMNTEAFF
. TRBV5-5 CASSLDSYNSPLHF
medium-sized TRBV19 CASSTKPGLAGGRSYNEQFF
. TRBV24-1 CATSDTSGGTDTQYF
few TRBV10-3 CAIISEVGNTIYF
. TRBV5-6 CASSPGSENSPLHF
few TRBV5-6 CASSLIQVVSYEQYF
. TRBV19 CASSRDAGGTDTQYF
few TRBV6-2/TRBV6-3 CASIQGELAGYNEQFF
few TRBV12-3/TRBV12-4 CASAGGPPRSF
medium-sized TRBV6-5 CASSYMHEQYF
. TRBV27 CASIGLVGEQYF
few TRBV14 CASSQDFRDYEQYF
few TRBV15 CATSALGSTEAFF
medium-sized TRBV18 CASSPTGGAGANVLTF
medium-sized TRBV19 CASTGDGETQYF
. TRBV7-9 CATWLGTGELFF
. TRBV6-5 CASSIGQAVGYGYTF
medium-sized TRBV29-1 CSVAGTVDSGNTIYF
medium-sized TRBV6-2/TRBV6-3 CASSGWALGDGYTF
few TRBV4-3 CASSQGSGSYHGELFF
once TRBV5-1 CASSLASGGPYEQYF
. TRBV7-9 CASSPLGGASTYEQYF
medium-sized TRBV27 CASRLAGVNEQFF
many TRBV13 CASSLDRGQGVDGYTF
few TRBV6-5 CASSFSGNQPQHF